This T cell receptor beta chain was retrieved from a study of shared clonotypes between healthy human individuals. CD45RO negativity and positive selection for CCR7 defined naive CD8 cells, a population that excluded terminally differentiated effector memory CD45RA+ cells. The table lists this clone with a count of one. Germline V gives CDR1 SGDLS, CDR2 YYNGEE. The CDR3 spans 16 residues. V lost 3 bases and J 1 base, leaving 14 bases between the germline ends. Clones were sequenced by immunoSEQ multiplex PCR, and TCRdb holds only the in-frame ones, with some missing. This table holds roughly 2.1 million clones, roughly 91% found once.

The chain carries TRBV9 and TRBJ2-1; D may be TRBD2 (6 bases). The specimen sequenced was naive CD8+ T cells from PBMCs. The TCR originated in a man aged 18 to 30 in good health. Some clones in this sample may be carry-over from other donors' samples. CDR3 DNA sequence: TGTGCCAGCAGCGCTCCCGGTCGGGGGTCCTACAATGAGCAGTTCTTC. Amino acid sequence: CASSAPGRGSYNEQFF.